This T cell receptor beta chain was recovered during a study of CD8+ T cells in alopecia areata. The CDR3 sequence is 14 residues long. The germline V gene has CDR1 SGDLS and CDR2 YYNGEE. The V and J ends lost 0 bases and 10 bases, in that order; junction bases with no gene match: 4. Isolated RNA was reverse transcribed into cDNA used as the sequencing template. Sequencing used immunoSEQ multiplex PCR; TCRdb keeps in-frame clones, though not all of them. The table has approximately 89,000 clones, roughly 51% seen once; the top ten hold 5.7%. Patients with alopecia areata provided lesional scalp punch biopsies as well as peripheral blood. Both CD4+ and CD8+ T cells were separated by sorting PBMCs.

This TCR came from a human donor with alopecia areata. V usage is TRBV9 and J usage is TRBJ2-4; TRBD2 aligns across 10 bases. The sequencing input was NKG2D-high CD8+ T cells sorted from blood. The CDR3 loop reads CASSVGLAGVIQYF. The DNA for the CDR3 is TGTGCCAGCAGCGTAGGGCTAGCGGGAGTGATTCAGTACTTC.